The clone carrying this T cell receptor beta chain was picked up a small number of times. What it recognizes is unknown. iRepertoire HTBI primers and Arm-PCR of CDR3 regions built TCR beta libraries. A single record per CDR3 protein comes from TCRdb applying MiXCR to the multiplex PCR reads. In the table there are fewer than 450,000 distinct CDR3 sequences, about 25% of which are singletons. CDR3 length: 14 residues. Trimming removed 0 bases from V and 3 bases from J, with 9 bases in between. Germline-derived CDR1 and CDR2 are SGDLS and YYNGEE. This record belongs to a study of regulatory T cells in long-lasting Graves disease. Study findings and constraints: Persistent Graves' patients showed less TCR diversity than newly diagnosed ones.

This sample's time point: persistent/refractory GD, antithyroid drugs over 5 years with positive TRAb. The TCR library was made from RNA extracted from PBMCs. Sequenced here: peripheral blood mononuclear cells (PBMCs), sampled when the disease was refractory, from a patient treated with antithyroid drugs. V and J are TRBV9 and TRBJ1-2; TRBD1 is a possible D gene (5 bases). The source of this sequence is a female donor with Graves disease. CDR3 in DNA: TGTGCCAGCAGCGTAGGGGACGGAGACTATGGCTACACCTTC. It yields the protein CASSVGDGDYGYTF.